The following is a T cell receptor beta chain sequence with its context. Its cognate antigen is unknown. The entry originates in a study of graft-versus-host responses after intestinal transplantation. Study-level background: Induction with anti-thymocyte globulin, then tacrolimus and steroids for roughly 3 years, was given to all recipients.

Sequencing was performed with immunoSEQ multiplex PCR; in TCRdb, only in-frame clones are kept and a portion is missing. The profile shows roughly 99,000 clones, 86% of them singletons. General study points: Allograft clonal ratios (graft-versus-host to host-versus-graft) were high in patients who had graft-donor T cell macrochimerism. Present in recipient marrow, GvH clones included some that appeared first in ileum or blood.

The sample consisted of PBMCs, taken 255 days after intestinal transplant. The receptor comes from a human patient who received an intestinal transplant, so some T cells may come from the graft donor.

The CDR3 sequence: CASSETEPYGYTF. As DNA, the CDR3 is TGTGCCAGCAGCGAGACAGAGCCCTATGGCTACACCTTC. The V gene is TRBV2, the J gene TRBJ1-2, with D tentatively TRBD1 (5 bases). The germline V gene encodes CDR1 SNHLY and CDR2 FYNNEI. V was shortened by 6 bases and J by 4 bases, with 12 bases between the two germline ends. The CDR3 covers 13 residues.